The 17 T cell receptor beta chains below were found in one sample sequenced in a study of metastatic and nonmetastatic thyroid tumors. MiXCR re-clonotyped the PCR reads for TCRdb. In the table there are over 65,000 clones, approximately 12% of which are singletons. All patients reached thyroid surgery having received no treatment beforehand. Sequencing input: tumor tissue. Every receptor here comes from a female donor with papillary thyroid cancer or a benign thyroid nodule (not recorded which). Some clones in this sample may be carry-over from other donors' samples.

This clone was found many times. The chain has TRBV5-4 and TRBJ2-7; D not resolved. This CDR3 has 13 residues. In germline, CDR1 is SGHNT, CDR2 YYREEE (reference sequence). Trimming removed 3 bases at V and 5 bases at J, with 12 bases between. This chain's CDR3 is CASSSTVGNEQYF. The DNA for the CDR3 is TGTGCCAGCAGCTCTACGGTAGGGAACGAGCAGTACTTC.

In the case of this clone: A clone one base away is much larger, so this may be a read error. The gene calls are TRBV11-3 and TRBJ2-3; 8 nucleotides agree with TRBD1. This CDR3 is 15 amino acids long. Germline values: CDR1 SGHNT, CDR2 YENEEA. V dropped 2 bases and J dropped 3; count of bases not matched to a gene: 4. The CDR3 region has the DNA TGTGCCAGCAGCTTAAGTACAGGGGGGACAGATACGCAGTATTTT. Protein: CASSLSTGGTDTQYF.

This clone was recorded many times. This CDR3 is missing its conserved last phenylalanine or tryptophan, likely due to a read error. The V gene is TRBV20-1, the J gene TRBJ2-1; 12 positions match TRBD2. The CDR3 length is 16 residues. Per germline, CDR1 DFQATT and CDR2 SNEGSKA (reference sequence). The V segment lost 5 bases and the J segment 7 bases; nucleotides outside the gene matches: 12. The CDR3 loop is CSALLRLAGEVNEQFS. The CDR3 region has the DNA TGCAGTGCTTTACTTAGACTAGCGGGAGAGGTTAATGAGCAGTTCTCC.

This clone was seen at least ten times. The CDR3 sequence: CASSAGTQTNEKLFF. The CDR3 DNA sequence: TGTGCCAGCAGTGCCGGAACTCAGACTAATGAAAAACTGTTTTTT. The chain is built from TRBV28 and TRBJ1-4, with unresolved D. Germline assignment: CDR1 MDHEN and CDR2 SYDVKM. CDR3 length equals 15 residues. Trimming shortened V by 5 bases and J by 2 bases, and 12 bases separated the two germline ends.

This clone was observed a handful of times. One base away lies a much larger clone, so this may be a sequencing read error. The chain has TRBV20-1 and TRBJ2-2; 8 bases are shared with TRBD1. CDR3 length: 13 amino acids. CDR1 and CDR2 from the germline V gene are DFQATT and SNEGSKA (reference sequence). Unmatched junction bases numbered 5, after V lost 4 bases and J lost 7 bases. The CDR3 sequence is CSAMRQGFGELFF. The CDR3 DNA follows: TGCAGTGCTATGAGACAGGGGTTCGGGGAGCTGTTTTTT.

The rearrangement links TRBV5-6 to TRBJ2-3; unclear D gene. V lost 1 base and J lost 5, with 8 bases in between. Germline V lookup: CDR1 SGHDT, CDR2 YYEEEE. The CDR3 has 13 residues. CDR3 region: CASSLPSRDTQYF. The DNA of the CDR3 is TGTGCCAGCAGCTTGCCATCTAGAGATACGCAGTATTTT.

For this clone: A read error may explain this, as a much larger clone is one base away. Other DNA sequences in this sample translate to the same CDR3. The chain employs TRBV24-1 and TRBJ2-6; perhaps D is TRBD1 or TRBD2 (5 bases each). The CDR3 is made up of 19 amino acids. CDR1 and CDR2 (germline): KGHDR, SFDVKD. Trimming removed 9 bases from V and 0 bases from J, with 23 bases in between. Here the CDR3 reads CATSTTGGLGSSGANVLTF. CDR3 in DNA: TGTGCCACCTCCACAACAGGAGGACTGGGAAGCTCTGGGGCCAACGTCCTGACTTTC.

This clone was seen a few times. V usage is TRBV18 and J usage is TRBJ2-2; D remains ambiguous. The CDR3 has 12 amino acids. V was pared by 1 base and J by 5 bases, with 2 bases between. CDR1 KGHSH and CDR2 LQKENI come from the germline V gene. CDR3 in DNA: TGTGCCAGCTCACCACAAACCGGGGAGCTGTTTTTT. Amino acid sequence: CASSPQTGELFF. Together with reference TRBV18 and TRBJ2-2, the CDR3 gives the full variable domain: NAGVMQNPRHLVRRRGQEARLRCSPMKGHSHVYWYRQLPEEGLKFMVYLQKENIIDESGMPKERFSAEFPKEGPSILRIQQVVRGDSAAYFCASSPQTGELFFGEGSRLTVL.

This clone showed up just a few times. This may be a read error, as it is one base from a much larger clone. J is TRBJ1-1 and V is TRBV2; D perhaps matches TRBD1 (6 bases). The CDR3 covers 15 residues. Germline CDR1 and CDR2: SNHLY and FYNNEI. The CDR3 is CARSEEAGARFRAFF. The CDR3 DNA reads TGTGCCAGAAGTGAGGAGGCAGGGGCAAGGTTTCGCGCTTTCTTT. Full variable domain (outside the CDR3, taken from reference TRBV2 and TRBJ1-1): EPEVTQTPSHQVTQMGQEVILRCVPISNHLYFYWYRQILGQKVEFLVSFYNNEISEKSEIFDDQFSVERPDGSNFTLKIRSTKLEDSAMYFCARSEEAGARFRAFFGQGTRLTVV.

For this clone: This may stem from a read error, because a much larger clone lies one nucleotide away. The CDR3 DNA follows: TGTGCCAGCAGTGAGTTTGTGCAACAGCCCCAGCATTTT. Residues: CASSEFVQQPQHF. The rearrangement joins TRBV6-1 to TRBJ1-5, with D uncertain. Germline assignment: CDR1 MNHNS and CDR2 SASEGT. This CDR3 comprises 13 residues. V was trimmed by 3 bases and J by 7 bases, leaving 10 bases between them.

This chain links TRBV5-4 with TRBJ2-3, with 10 bases identical to TRBD2. Trimming at V came to 2 bases and at J to 4 bases, leaving 4 bases not matched to a gene. CDR1 and CDR2 (germline): SGHNT, YYREEE (reference sequence). The CDR3 totals 15 residues. CDR3 coding DNA: TGTGCCAGCAGCTTAAAGAGCGGGAGGGCAGATACGCAGTATTTT. Translated: CASSLKSGRADTQYF.

This clone occurred many times. The chain couples TRBV28 to TRBJ2-5, with 7 bases identical to TRBD2. The CDR3 spans 18 residues. Trimming at V came to 3 bases and at J to 5 bases, leaving 18 bases not matched to a gene. Germline CDR1 is MDHEN and CDR2 is SYDVKM. CDR3 nucleotide sequence: TGTGCCAGCAGTTTCGAGCGGGACCGCCCCAGGGTGGAGGAGACCCAGTACTTC. This translates into CASSFERDRPRVEETQYF.

The chain links TRBV13 to TRBJ2-4, with 8 bases identical to TRBD1. CDR1 and CDR2 from the germline V gene are PRHDT and FYEKMQ (reference sequence). The CDR3 runs to 15 residues. Trimming cost V 4 bases and J 4 bases; bases outside gene matches: 6. As DNA, the CDR3 is TGTGCCAGCAGCTGGGGACAGGTTACTAAAAACATTCAGTACTTC. It encodes CASSWGQVTKNIQYF.

This clone was counted many times. The chain links TRBV11-3 to TRBJ1-6; D is unresolved. The CDR3 is 15 amino acids. Germline V gives CDR1 SGHNT, CDR2 YENEEA. The V gene lost 1 base and the J gene lost 4 bases, with 8 bases spanning the gap. This CDR3 reads CASSLAGQYNSPLHF. The CDR3 coding sequence is TGTGCCAGCAGCTTAGCCGGCCAGTATAATTCACCCCTCCACTTT.

The sample holds a few counts of this clone. A single base separates this from a much larger clone, so it may be a read error. The V call is TRBV20-1, the J call TRBJ2-3; the D is unclear. CDR1 and CDR2 (germline): DFQATT, SNEGSKA (reference sequence). V was shortened by 7 bases and J by 2 bases, with 7 bases between the two germline ends. CDR3 length: 11 amino acids. CDR3 amino acids: CSVGFTDTQYF. CDR3 nucleotide sequence: TGCAGTGTGGGTTTCACAGATACGCAGTATTTT.

The chain carries TRBV3-1 and TRBJ2-5; 10 bases align to TRBD2. The CDR3 runs to 16 residues. J was trimmed by 5 bases and V by 1 base; bases with no gene match: 7. Germline V lookup: CDR1 LGHDT, CDR2 YNNKEL (reference sequence). The CDR3 reads CASSQGSGRFGETQYF. The DNA of the CDR3 is TGTGCCAGCAGCCAAGGTAGCGGGAGGTTTGGGGAGACCCAGTACTTC.

The table lists this clone with many counts. This sample also contains other DNA sequences that code for the same CDR3. The chain carries TRBV2 and TRBJ2-2, with TRBD1 matching 7 bases. Per the germline V gene, CDR1 is SNHLY and CDR2 is FYNNEI. The CDR3 is 15 amino acids. V shed 6 bases, J shed 0 bases, and the junction held 4 bases outside the gene matches. The CDR3 nucleotides are TGTGCCAGCAGCCCCGACAGGGCGAACACCGGGGAGCTGTTTTTT. Translating gives CASSPDRANTGELFF.